The clone carrying this TCR beta chain is called medium-sized based on its frequency. The method, 5' RACE with UMI labels, was used to prepare the TRB cDNA libraries. TCRdb reworked the 5' RACE reads into one entry per CDR3 protein, no DNA. The sample includes fewer than 9,000 distinct CDR3 sequences. Germline CDR1 and CDR2: MNHEY and SMNVEV (reference sequence). The length of the CDR3 is 13 residues. The data originate from a study of CXCR3-negative and CXCR3-positive naive CD8 T cells. The clonotype originates from a human donor in good health. Some clones in this sample may be carry-over from other donors' samples. Sample: naive CXCR3- CD8+ T cells from blood. The subset here: CD45RO-CCR7+CD27+CD95- naive CD8+ T cells lacking CXCR3 (TNR3-). V is TRBV27 and J is TRBJ1-2; no DNA is available, so the TRBD1 call from TCRdb remains unchecked. The CDR3 reads CASSSRGNYGYTF.